This T cell receptor (beta chain) was retrieved from a study of cytomegalovirus exposure and HLA in healthy donors. In the study overall: The Caucasian-associated ancestry cluster held roughly 84% of 300 to 500 genotyped donors.

Regarding the study as a whole: Near-uniform donor sequencing depth was presumed by presence/absence analyses. Most of the CMV-associated TCR beta chains (in a later analysis) appeared to be HLA-restricted.

Of note for this clone: Its antigen is unknown.

The study ran its PCR with 60 Vbeta and 13 Jbeta primers. Authors' processing steps: The count from a later analysis was tens of millions of unique TCR beta chains, some 10 million of them shared. The protocol was immunoSEQ multiplex PCR, while the TCRdb copy is restricted to in-frame clones and leaves out a portion. Clone size and the V and J calls come from that table; the DNA yielded D and trimming. The sample yields roughly 100,000 clones, 65% to 75% seen once. V lost 0 bases and J lost 8, with 15 bases in between. CDR3 size: 15 residues. The germline V gene has CDR1 SGHDT and CDR2 YYEEEE. The sequenced sample was PBMCs. The TCR originated in a female donor in good health and CMV-seronegative. This chain connects TRBV5-6 to TRBJ2-1, with D tentatively TRBD2 (6 bases). For the CDR3, the DNA is TGTGCCAGCAGCTTGGTCGGGGCAGGCGGGGATGAGCAGTTCTTC. This gives the protein CASSLVGAGGDEQFF.